Below, 18 T cell receptor beta chains from the same sample are listed, as sequenced in a study of blood T cells in healthy people across ages. A second roughly 7 to 11 cycle PCR used barcoded and J-beta primers. Each CDR3 protein is one row after TCRdb ran MiXCR on the 5' RACE reads. This table holds about 1.5 million distinct CDR3 sequences, roughly two fifths found once. What was sequenced was blood. These receptors originate from a woman aged 18-29 years in good health.

The V gene is TRBV6-2 or TRBV6-3, the J gene TRBJ2-1, with 8 bases aligning to TRBD2. Germline trimming cut 4 bases from V and 6 bases from J; bases unmatched to any gene: 11. The CDR3 runs to 16 residues. Germline CDR1 MNHEY, CDR2 SVGEGT. The CDR3 sequence is CASSFLLALAGNEQFF. The CDR3 DNA sequence: TGTGCCAGCAGTTTCCTTTTGGCCCTAGCGGGCAATGAGCAGTTCTTC.

This clonotype has more than one count but fewer than ten. This sequence joins TRBV7-2 and TRBJ2-1; D unclear. Trimming shortened V by 6 bases and J by 2 bases, and 20 bases separated the two germline ends. Germline V gene lookup returns CDR1 SGHTA and CDR2 FQGNSA. The CDR3 length is 17 residues. The CDR3 region has the DNA TGTGCCAGCAGAGAAGGTCTAGGTGGTCTAGCCTACAATGAGCAGTTCTTC. Residues: CASREGLGGLAYNEQFF.

DNA for the CDR3: TGTGCCAGCAGCTCCAAACCAAGTTCCGCTGAAGCTTTCTTT. Translating it yields CASSSKPSSAEAFF. The chain links TRBV7-9 to TRBJ1-1; D gene uncertain. This CDR3 region has 14 residues. Per germline, CDR1 SEHNR and CDR2 FQNEAQ (reference sequence). V lost 4 bases to trimming and J lost 6 bases, with 15 bases between them. The full variable domain, in which reference TRBV7-9 and TRBJ1-1 provide the parts outside the CDR3, is DTGVSQNPRHKITKRGQNVTFRCDPISEHNRLYWYRQTLGQGPEFLTYFQNEAQLEKSRLLSDRFSAERPKGSFSTLEIQRTEQGDSAMYLCASSSKPSSAEAFFGQGTRLTVV.

The CDR3 region has the DNA TGTGCCAGCAGTTTACTTCCTGTGGGCACCCGTTATAGCAATCAGCCCCAGCATTTT. It is translated as CASSLLPVGTRYSNQPQHF. This chain joins TRBV27 and TRBJ1-5; D unclear. The germline V gene encodes CDR1 MNHEY and CDR2 SMNVEV (reference sequence). This CDR3 is 19 amino acids long. V gave up 2 bases and J gave up 0 bases, with 20 bases separating them.

The chain combines TRBV7-9 with TRBJ2-1, with no clear D. TRBJ2-7 matches the DNA end more closely, so the J call is doubtful. The CDR3 has 14 residues. CDR1 SEHNR and CDR2 FQNEAQ come from the germline V gene (reference sequence). Here the CDR3 DNA reads TGTGCCAGCAGCTTCGGGCAAGCCTACAATGAGCAGTACTTC. Encoded protein: CASSFGQAYNEQYF.

V is TRBV20-1 and J is TRBJ2-7, with D perhaps given as TRBD1 or TRBD2 (5 bases each). Deletions cut 3 bases from V and 5 bases from J, with 17 bases between. The germline gives CDR1 DFQATT, CDR2 SNEGSKA (reference sequence). The CDR3 has 14 residues. The CDR3 DNA is TGCAGTGCTAGTTGGGGGATCCCTCTTGACGAGCAGTACTTC. Amino acids: CSASWGIPLDEQYF.

In its sample, this clonotype was seen many times. The chain is built from TRBV20-1 and TRBJ2-1; D remains unclear. V was pared by 3 bases and J by 5 bases, with 14 bases between. The CDR3 extends over 14 amino acids. Germline V gives CDR1 DFQATT, CDR2 SNEGSKA (reference sequence). The CDR3 sequence is CSASPEDRNNEQFF. The CDR3 DNA follows: TGCAGTGCTAGCCCTGAGGACCGGAACAATGAGCAGTTCTTC.

This chain uses TRBV20-1 with TRBJ2-1, with 7 bases aligning to TRBD2. The V segment lost 5 bases and the J segment 2 bases; nucleotides outside the gene matches: 9. Germline V lookup: CDR1 DFQATT, CDR2 SNEGSKA (reference sequence). The CDR3 totals 15 residues. The CDR3 DNA is TGCAGTGCTCAATTGACTAGCAGACCCTACAATGAGCAGTTCTTC. It is translated as CSAQLTSRPYNEQFF.

This clonotype was observed many times. The chain carries TRBV27 and TRBJ1-2, with D unresolved. There are 13 residues in the CDR3. Germline V gene sequence: CDR1 MNHEY, CDR2 SMNVEV (reference sequence). The V and J ends lost 1 base and 4 bases respectively, with 7 bases between them. CDR3 nucleotides: TGTGCCAGCAGTTTATTGGGTTCCTATGGCTACACCTTC. It translates to CASSLLGSYGYTF.

The chain uses TRBV27 and TRBJ1-1; D is unclear. Deletions cut 3 bases from V and 3 bases from J, with 14 bases between. The CDR3 sequence is 15 residues long. From germline, CDR1 is MNHEY and CDR2 SMNVEV (reference sequence). CDR3 region: CASSFRSQVDTEAFF. The CDR3 nucleotides are TGTGCCAGCAGTTTCCGTTCTCAGGTGGACACTGAAGCTTTCTTT.

This clonotype has just one count. The chain uses TRBV6-2 or TRBV6-3 and TRBJ2-5; 10 bases fit TRBD2. The J segment lost 2 bases and the V segment lost 6 bases, leaving 6 bases of the junction unmatched. Germline V lookup: CDR1 MNHEY, CDR2 SVGEGT. The CDR3 covers 15 residues. CDR3 protein: CASRPTSGLQETQYF. CDR3 nucleotides: TGTGCCAGCAGGCCGACTAGCGGGCTTCAAGAGACCCAGTACTTC.

This clonotype came up once. V and J are TRBV20-1 and TRBJ2-3; tentatively, D is TRBD2 (5 bases). The CDR3 spans 15 residues. V was trimmed by 1 base and J by 3 bases, leaving 14 bases between them. From germline, CDR1 is DFQATT and CDR2 SNEGSKA (reference sequence). CDR3 nucleotide sequence: TGCAGTGCTAGAGGGACTGGCGGGCCAACAGATACGCAGTATTTT. Its translation is CSARGTGGPTDTQYF.

The chain recombines TRBV4-3 with TRBJ1-1, with TRBD1 identical over 9 bases. Germline CDR1 reads LGHNA; CDR2 reads YSLEER. The ends lost 4 bases at V and 1 base at J; junction bases unmatched: 10. The CDR3 is 17 amino acids. The CDR3 loop reads CASSPVPGQGSNTEAFF. The CDR3 DNA reads TGCGCCAGCAGCCCCGTCCCGGGACAGGGATCGAACACTGAAGCTTTCTTT.

This clonotype was seen only a few times. This chain uses TRBV4-3 with TRBJ2-2; D is undetermined. V was cut by 0 bases and J by 0 bases, with 5 bases left in between. This CDR3 spans 15 amino acids. The germline gives CDR1 LGHNA, CDR2 YSLEER. This CDR3 reads CASSQDKANTGELFF. DNA for the CDR3: TGCGCCAGCAGCCAAGATAAGGCGAACACCGGGGAGCTGTTTTTT.

The chain employs TRBV28 and TRBJ2-1; 9 bases map to TRBD1. Trimming removed 4 bases from V and 5 bases from J; junction bases left unmatched: 6. Germline CDR1 and CDR2: MDHEN and SYDVKM. The CDR3 has 15 amino acids. The CDR3 coding sequence is TGTGCCAGCAGTTGGCCTGGGACAGGGAACAATGAGCAGTTCTTC. It codes for CASSWPGTGNNEQFF.

This clonotype was picked up a small number of times. CDR3 sequence reads: CASSRTSPEDTQYF. Here the CDR3 DNA reads TGTGCCAGCAGCCGGACTAGCCCGGAGGATACGCAGTATTTT. The V gene is TRBV11-2, the J gene TRBJ2-3; 8 nucleotides align to TRBD2. CDR3 size: 14 residues. In germline, CDR1 is SGHAT, CDR2 FQNNGV. J was trimmed by 6 bases and V by 5 bases; bases with no gene match: 7.

The V and J genes are TRBV6-1 and TRBJ1-5; D uncertain. The V gene lost 3 bases and the J gene lost 0 bases, with 9 bases spanning the gap. The germline V gene has CDR1 MNHNS and CDR2 SASEGT. This CDR3 has 15 amino acids. The CDR3 coding sequence is TGTGCCAGCAGTGAGACCAGTTATAGCAATCAGCCCCAGCATTTT. Residues: CASSETSYSNQPQHF.

The chain joins TRBV7-2 to TRBJ1-2, with TRBD1 as a possible D gene (5 bases). V was pared by 1 base and J by 7 bases, with 19 bases between. The germline V gene encodes CDR1 SGHTA and CDR2 FQGNSA. The CDR3 runs 16 residues. Written as DNA, the CDR3 is TGTGCCAGCAGCTTAGGGGAAGGGTGGGACCTCGGTGGCTACACCTTC. It codes for CASSLGEGWDLGGYTF.